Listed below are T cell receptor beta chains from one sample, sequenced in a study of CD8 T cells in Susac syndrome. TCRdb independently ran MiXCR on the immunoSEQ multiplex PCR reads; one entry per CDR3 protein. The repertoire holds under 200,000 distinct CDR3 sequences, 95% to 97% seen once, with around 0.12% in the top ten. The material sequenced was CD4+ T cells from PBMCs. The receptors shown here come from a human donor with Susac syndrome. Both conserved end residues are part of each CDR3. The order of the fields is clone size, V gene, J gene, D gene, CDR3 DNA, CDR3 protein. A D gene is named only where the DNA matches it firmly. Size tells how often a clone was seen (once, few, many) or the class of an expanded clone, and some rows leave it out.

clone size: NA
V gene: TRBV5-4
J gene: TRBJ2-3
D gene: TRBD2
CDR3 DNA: TGTGCCAGCAGCGCGACTAGCGGGAGAACAGATACGCAGTATTTT
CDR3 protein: CASSATSGRTDTQYF

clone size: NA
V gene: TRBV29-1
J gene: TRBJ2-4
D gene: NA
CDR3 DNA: TGCAGTAGGGGGGGCATTCAGTACTTC
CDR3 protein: CSRGGIQYF

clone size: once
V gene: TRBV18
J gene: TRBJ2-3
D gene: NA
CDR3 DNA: TGTGCCAGCTCGAAAGACAGTAACCCTGGGGATACGCAGTATTTT
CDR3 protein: CASSKDSNPGDTQYF

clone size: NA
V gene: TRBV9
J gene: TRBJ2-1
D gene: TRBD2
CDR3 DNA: TGTGCCAGCAGCGTAGCCCCCGCGGGGGTCAACTACAATGAGCAGTTCTTC
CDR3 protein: CASSVAPAGVNYNEQFF

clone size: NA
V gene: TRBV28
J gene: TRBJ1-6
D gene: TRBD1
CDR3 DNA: TGTGCCAGCAGACGCCGACAGGGATGGAATTCACCCCTCCACTTT
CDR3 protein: CASRRRQGWNSPLHF

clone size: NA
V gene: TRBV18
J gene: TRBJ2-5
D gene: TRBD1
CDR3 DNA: TGTGCCAGCTCACCCGACAGGGGTTGGGAGACCCAGTACTTC
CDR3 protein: CASSPDRGWETQYF

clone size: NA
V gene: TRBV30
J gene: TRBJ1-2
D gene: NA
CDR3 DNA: TGTGCCTGGAGTGGTATAGACTATGGCTACACCTTC
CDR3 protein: CAWSGIDYGYTF

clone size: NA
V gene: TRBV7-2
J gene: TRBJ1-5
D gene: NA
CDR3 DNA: TGTGCCAGCAGCTTCCCGGGGAATCAGCCCCAGCATTTT
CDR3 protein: CASSFPGNQPQHF

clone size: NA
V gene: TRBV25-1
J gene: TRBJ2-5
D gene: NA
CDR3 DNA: TGTGCCAGCAGTGAATATATTGGCTTCTGGACCCAGTACTTC
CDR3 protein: CASSEYIGFWTQYF

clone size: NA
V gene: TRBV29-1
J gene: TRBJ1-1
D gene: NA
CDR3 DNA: TGCAGCGTGAGGGGTGCGGGGACTGAAGCTTTCTTT
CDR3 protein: CSVRGAGTEAFF

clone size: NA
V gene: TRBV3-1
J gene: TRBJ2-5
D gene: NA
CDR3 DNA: TGTGCCAGCAGCCAAGAGTGGACTACTCCCCTCCGGACCCAGTACTTC
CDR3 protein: CASSQEWTTPLRTQYF

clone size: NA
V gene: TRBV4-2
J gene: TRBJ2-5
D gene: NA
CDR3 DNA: TGTGCCAGCAGCCAAGAATCCAGACCCGGTGAGGAGACCCAGTACTTC
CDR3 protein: CASSQESRPGEETQYF

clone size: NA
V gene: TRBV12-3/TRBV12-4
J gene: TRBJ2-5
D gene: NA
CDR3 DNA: TGTGCCAGCAGTTTTCCAGGGAGCGAGACCCAGTACTTC
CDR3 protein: CASSFPGSETQYF

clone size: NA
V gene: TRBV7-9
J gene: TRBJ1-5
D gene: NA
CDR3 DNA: TGTGCCAGCAGCTCCCACAGGGAGGGCGGTCAGCCCCAGCATTTT
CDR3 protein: CASSSHREGGQPQHF

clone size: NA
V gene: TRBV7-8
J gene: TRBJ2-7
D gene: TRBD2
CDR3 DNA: TGTGCCAGCAGCTTAGCGCGCCCTGGCGGGAGAGGATCCAACGAGCAGTACTTC
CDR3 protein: CASSLARPGGRGSNEQYF

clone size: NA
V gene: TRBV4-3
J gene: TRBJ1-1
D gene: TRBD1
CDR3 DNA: TGCGCCAGCAGCCAAGCGGGACAGGGGAGGGGGAACACTGAAGCTTTCTTT
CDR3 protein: CASSQAGQGRGNTEAFF

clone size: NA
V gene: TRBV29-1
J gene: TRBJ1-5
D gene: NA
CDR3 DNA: TGCAGCGTTCAATCCACTAGGGCAACTCAGCCCCAGCATTTT
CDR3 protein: CSVQSTRATQPQHF

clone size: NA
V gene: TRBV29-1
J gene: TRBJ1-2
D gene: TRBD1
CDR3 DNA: TGCAGCGCTAGACAGGGGCCGAACTATGGCTACACCTTC
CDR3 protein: CSARQGPNYGYTF

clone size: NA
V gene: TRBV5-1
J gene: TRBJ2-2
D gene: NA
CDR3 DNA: TGCGCCAGCAGCCCTCTTTCGACGGGAGTCACCGGGGAGCTGTTTTTT
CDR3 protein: CASSPLSTGVTGELFF

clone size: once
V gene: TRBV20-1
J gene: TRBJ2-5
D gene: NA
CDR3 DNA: TGCAGTGCTAGAGCCCGGGCAGAGACCCAGTACTTC
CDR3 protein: CSARARAETQYF

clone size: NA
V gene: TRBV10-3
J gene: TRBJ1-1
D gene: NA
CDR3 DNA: TGTGCCATCAGGGACAGCAACATGAACACTGAAGCTTTCTTT
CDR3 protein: CAIRDSNMNTEAFF

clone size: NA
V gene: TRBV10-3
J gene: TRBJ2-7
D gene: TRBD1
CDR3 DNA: TGTGCCATCACCAGGGGACAGGGGTCCCACGAGCAGTACTTC
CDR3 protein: CAITRGQGSHEQYF

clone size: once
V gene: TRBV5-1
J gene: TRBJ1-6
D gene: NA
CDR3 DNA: TGCGCCAGCAGCTTGGAGGGCCTTGGGGTCTCACCCCTCCACTTT
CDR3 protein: CASSLEGLGVSPLHF

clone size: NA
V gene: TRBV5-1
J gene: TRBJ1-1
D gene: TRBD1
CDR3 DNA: TGCGCCAGCAGCACACCCCAGGGGGGCACTGAAGCTTTCTTT
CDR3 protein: CASSTPQGGTEAFF

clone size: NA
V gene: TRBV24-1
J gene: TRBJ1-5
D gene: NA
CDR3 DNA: TGTGCCACCAGTCATCCCGGCAGTCAGCCCCAGCATTTT
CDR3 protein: CATSHPGSQPQHF

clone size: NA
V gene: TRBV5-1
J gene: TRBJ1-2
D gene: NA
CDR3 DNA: TGCGCCAGCAGCTTGATCAGGGGTTGGAATGGATATGGCTACACCTTC
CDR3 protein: CASSLIRGWNGYGYTF

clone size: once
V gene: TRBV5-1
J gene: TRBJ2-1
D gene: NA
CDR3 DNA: TGCGCCAGCACCGGGGGGCTGCCCAATGAGCAGTTCTTC
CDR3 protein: CASTGGLPNEQFF

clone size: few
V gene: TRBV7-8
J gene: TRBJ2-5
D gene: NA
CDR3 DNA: TGTGCCAGCAGCTCCTTCCAGGAGACCCAGTACTTC
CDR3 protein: CASSSFQETQYF

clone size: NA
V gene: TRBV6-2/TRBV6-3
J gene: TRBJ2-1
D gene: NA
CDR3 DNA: TGTGCCAGCAGTTCCCCTGTCCCCCGCGTTCTGGGCCACCAGAATGAGCAGTTCTTC
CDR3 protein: CASSSPVPRVLGHQNEQFF

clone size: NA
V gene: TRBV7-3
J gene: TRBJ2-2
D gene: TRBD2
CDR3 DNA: TGTGCCAGCAGCTGGGGACTAGCCTCCGGGGAACTGTTTTTT
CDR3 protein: CASSWGLASGELFF

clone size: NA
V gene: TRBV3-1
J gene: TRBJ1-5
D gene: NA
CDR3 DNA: TGTGCCAGCAGCCAAGGGACAGATCAGCCCCAGCATTTT
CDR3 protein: CASSQGTDQPQHF

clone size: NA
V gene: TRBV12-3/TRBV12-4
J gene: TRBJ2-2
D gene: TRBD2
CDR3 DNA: TGTGCCAGCAACCTAGTAGCGGGAGTGAACACCGGGGAGCTGTTTTTT
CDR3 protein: CASNLVAGVNTGELFF

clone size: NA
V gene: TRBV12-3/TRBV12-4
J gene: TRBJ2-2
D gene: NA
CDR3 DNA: TGTGCCAGCACTCTTAGTAACACCGGGGAGCTGTTTTTT
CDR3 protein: CASTLSNTGELFF

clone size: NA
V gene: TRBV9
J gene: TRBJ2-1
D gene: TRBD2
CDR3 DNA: TGTGCCAGCAGCGTGAGACTAGCGGGGTACCAAAGCTCCTACAATGAGCAGTTCTTC
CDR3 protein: CASSVRLAGYQSSYNEQFF

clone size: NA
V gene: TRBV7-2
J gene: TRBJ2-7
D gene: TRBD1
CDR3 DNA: TGTGCCAGCAGCCCGTGGACAGGGGTTTCCTACGAGCAGTACTTC
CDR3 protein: CASSPWTGVSYEQYF

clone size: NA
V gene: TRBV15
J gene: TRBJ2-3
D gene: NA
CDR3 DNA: TGTGCCACCAGAGAGTGGGGGGGCACAGATACGCAGTATTTT
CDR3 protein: CATREWGGTDTQYF

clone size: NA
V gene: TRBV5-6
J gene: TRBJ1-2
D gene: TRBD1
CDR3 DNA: TGTGCCAGCAGCTCTCGGACAGGAGCTCCGGATGGCTACACCTTC
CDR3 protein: CASSSRTGAPDGYTF

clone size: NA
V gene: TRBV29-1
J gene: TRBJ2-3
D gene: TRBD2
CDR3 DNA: TGCAGCGCAGGAGGGCGGACTAGCGGGAGACCAGATACGCAGTATTTT
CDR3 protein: CSAGGRTSGRPDTQYF

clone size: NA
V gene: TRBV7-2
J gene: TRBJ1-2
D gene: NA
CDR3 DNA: TGTGCCAGCAGCTTCGGGAGTACTAACTATGGCTACACCTTC
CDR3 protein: CASSFGSTNYGYTF

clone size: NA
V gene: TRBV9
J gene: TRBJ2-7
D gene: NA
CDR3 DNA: TGTGCCAGCAGCGTAGCTATGGGGGGCTACGAGCAGTACTTC
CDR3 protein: CASSVAMGGYEQYF

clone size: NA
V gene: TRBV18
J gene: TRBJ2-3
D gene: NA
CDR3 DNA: TGTGCCAGCTCACCACGGGCAGGACTGAACACAGATACGCAGTATTTT
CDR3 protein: CASSPRAGLNTDTQYF

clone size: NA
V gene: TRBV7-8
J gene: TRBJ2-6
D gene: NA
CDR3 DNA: TGTGCCAGCAGCCGGTTCCCTCCCACTGGGGCCAACGTCCTGACTTTC
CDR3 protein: CASSRFPPTGANVLTF

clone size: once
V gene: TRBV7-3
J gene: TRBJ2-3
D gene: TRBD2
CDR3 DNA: TGTGCCAGCAGCTTAGCGGGGGGGCCGAAAGATACGCAGTATTTT
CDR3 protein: CASSLAGGPKDTQYF

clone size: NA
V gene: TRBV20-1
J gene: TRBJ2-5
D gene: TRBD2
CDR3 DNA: TGCAGTGCTTCTACTTGGCTAGCGGGAGACCAAGAGACCCAGTACTTC
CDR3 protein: CSASTWLAGDQETQYF

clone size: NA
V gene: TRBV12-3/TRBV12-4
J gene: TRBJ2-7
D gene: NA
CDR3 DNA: TGTGCCAGCAGTTTCAACTCCGGGAGAATGGGTTACGAGCAGTACTTC
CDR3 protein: CASSFNSGRMGYEQYF

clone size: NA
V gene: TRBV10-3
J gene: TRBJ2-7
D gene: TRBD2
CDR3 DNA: TGTGCCATCAGAGACGGCTCTAGCGGCCCCGAGCAGTACTTC
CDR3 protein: CAIRDGSSGPEQYF

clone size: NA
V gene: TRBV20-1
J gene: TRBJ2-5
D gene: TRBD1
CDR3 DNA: TGCAGTGCTCACCGTGAGGACAGGGCACTAGAGACCCAGTACTTC
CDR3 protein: CSAHREDRALETQYF

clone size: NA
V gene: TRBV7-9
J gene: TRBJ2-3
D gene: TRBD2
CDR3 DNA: TGTGCCAGCAGCCCAAGCTTTCGTGGGAGGGGCACAGATACGCAGTATTTT
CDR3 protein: CASSPSFRGRGTDTQYF

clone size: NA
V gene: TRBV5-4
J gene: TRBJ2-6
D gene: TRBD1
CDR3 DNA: TGTGCCAGCAGGACGGGACAGGGACCCTCTGGGGCCAACGTCCTGACTTTC
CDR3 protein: CASRTGQGPSGANVLTF

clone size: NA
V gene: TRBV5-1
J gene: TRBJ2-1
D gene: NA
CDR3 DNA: TGCGCCAGCATCAACTCACCAGGGGGGGGCGCGTCCTACAATGAGCAGTTCTTC
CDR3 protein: CASINSPGGGASYNEQFF

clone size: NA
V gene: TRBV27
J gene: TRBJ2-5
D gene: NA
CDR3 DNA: TGTGCCAGCGGAGAGGGGGAAATCGGCTATCGGGGGACCCAGTACTTC
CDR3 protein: CASGEGEIGYRGTQYF

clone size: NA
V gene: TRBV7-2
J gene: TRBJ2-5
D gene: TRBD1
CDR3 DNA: TGTGCCAGCACCCGGACAGGGGGCTGGGAGACCCAGTACTTC
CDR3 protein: CASTRTGGWETQYF

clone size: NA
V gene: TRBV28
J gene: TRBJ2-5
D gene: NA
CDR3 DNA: TGTGCCAGCAGTTTAAGGACCCTAGAGACCCAGTACTTC
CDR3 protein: CASSLRTLETQYF

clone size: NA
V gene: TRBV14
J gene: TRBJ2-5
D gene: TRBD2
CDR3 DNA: TGTGCCAGCAGCCAAGTGCAACTAGCGGTCGGGACCCAGTACTTC
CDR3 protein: CASSQVQLAVGTQYF